Below, one TCR beta chain is given with its context. The data belong to a study of blood T cell repertoires in COVID-19. Across the whole study: From the United States, Italy and Spain came samples of acute and convalescent COVID-19. T cells, B-cell-depleted T cells, or PBMCs supplied cDNA or gDNA.

The CDR3 is 17 amino acids. V shed 10 bases and J 0 bases; nucleotides not matched to a gene: 16. Germline V gene data show CDR1 as SNHLY and CDR2 as FYNNEI. As handled by the study authors: Cell counts per sample came from amplifying reference gene primers. TCRdb keeps only in-frame clones here, not all; method: immunoSEQ multiplex PCR. The V and J calls and clone size are taken from that table; D and trimming were inferred from the DNA. The sample shows more than 250,000 clones, about 84% of them seen only once. This clonotype was obtained from a woman in her forties or fifties with acute or convalescent COVID-19. The sequenced sample consisted of peripheral blood. The chain combines TRBV2 with TRBJ2-7; 9 positions match TRBD1. The CDR3 DNA reads TGTGCCATAACGTTGGGACAGGGAGGGACTTACTCCTACGAGCAGTACTTC. Its translation: CAITLGQGGTYSYEQYF. The full variable domain, with the rest looked up from reference TRBV2 and TRBJ2-7, is EPEVTQTPSHQVTQMGQEVILRCVPISNHLYFYWYRQILGQKVEFLVSFYNNEISEKSEIFDDQFSVERPDGSNFTLKIRSTKLEDSAMYFCAITLGQGGTYSYEQYFGPGTRLTVT.